The next 3 T cell receptor beta chains were all read from a single sample in a study of cytomegalovirus exposure and HLA in healthy donors. Primers included in the PCR were 60 Vbeta and 13 Jbeta primers. The data were produced by immunoSEQ multiplex PCR, yet TCRdb's version contains in-frame clones alone and is incomplete. The table has 150,000 to 200,000 clones, 80% to 90% seen once. Source material: PBMCs. The receptors shown here come from a man aged 18 to 30 in good health and CMV-seropositive.

This chain joins TRBV10-2 and TRBJ2-1; 11 bases map to TRBD2. The CDR3 has 14 amino acids. Per germline, CDR1 WSHSY and CDR2 SAAADI. V lost 8 bases to trimming and J lost 5 bases; unmatched junction nucleotides: 5. The CDR3 loop reads CASATSGVNNEQFF. CDR3 sequence (DNA): TGCGCCAGCGCGACTAGCGGGGTAAACAATGAGCAGTTCTTC.

The CDR3 DNA reads TGTGCCAGCAGTGACCGCCCCCGGGAAGCTTTCTTT. Translating it yields CASSDRPREAFF. This chain uses TRBV6-4 with TRBJ1-1; D is ambiguous. The CDR3 sequence is 12 residues long. Between the trimmed V and J ends, which lost 2 bases and 8 bases, there was a span of 9 bases. Germline CDR1 is MRHNA and CDR2 is SNTAGT.

The V call is TRBV7-2, the J call TRBJ2-1, with 8 bases aligning to TRBD1. The CDR3 has 15 residues. CDR1 and CDR2 (germline): SGHTA, FQGNSA. The V gene end was trimmed by 0 bases and the J gene end by 7 bases; junction bases not matched to a gene: 5. This CDR3 reads CASSLAGTGLNEQFF. CDR3 in DNA: TGTGCCAGCAGCTTAGCGGGGACAGGTCTTAATGAGCAGTTCTTC. The whole variable domain, filled in from reference TRBV7-2 and TRBJ2-1, reads GAGVSQSPSNKVTEKGKDVELRCDPISGHTALYWYRQSLGQGLEFLIYFQGNSAPDKSGLPSDRFSAERTGGSVSTLTIQRTQQEDSAVYLCASSLAGTGLNEQFFGPGTRLTVL.